Below are 20 T cell receptor beta chains sequenced from a single sample in a study of blood T cell repertoires in COVID-19. TCRdb's copy holds only in-frame clones and misses some; the assay was immunoSEQ multiplex PCR. Of under 450,000 clones listed, about nine tenths are singletons. The sample was PBMCs or T cells enriched from blood (not recorded which). The receptors were sampled from a woman aged 40 to 55 who had been exposed to COVID-19.

J is TRBJ2-1 and V is TRBV30; 9 nucleotides agree with TRBD2. This CDR3 is built from 14 residues. V shed 1 base and J 6 bases; nucleotides not matched to a gene: 4. The germline gives CDR1 GTSNPN, CDR2 SVGIG (reference sequence). CDR3 protein: CAWSGSGRSNEQFF. CDR3 in DNA: TGTGCCTGGAGTGGTAGCGGGAGATCCAATGAGCAGTTCTTC.

V and J are TRBV6-1 and TRBJ1-2, with D tentatively TRBD1 (6 bases). Per germline, CDR1 MNHNS and CDR2 SASEGT. The CDR3 loop spans 15 amino acids. Trimming shortened V by 1 base and J by 5 bases, and 14 bases separated the two germline ends. DNA of the CDR3: TGTGCCAGCAGTGAAGGCTCCAGGGGAGGGTATGGCTACACCTTC. It yields the protein CASSEGSRGGYGYTF.

This chain connects TRBV5-4 to TRBJ2-3, with a tentative D call TRBD2 (6 bases). Trimming took 5 bases from V and 4 from J, leaving 17 bases between them. This CDR3 comprises 15 residues. CDR1 is SGHNT and CDR2 is YYREEE in the germline V gene (reference sequence). Written as DNA, the CDR3 is TGTGCCAGCAGTTACGTGGGGGGTCTGGCAGATACGCAGTATTTT. Its protein is CASSYVGGLADTQYF.

In this sample, this clone turned up once. The J gene is TRBJ2-1, the V gene TRBV29-1; no clear D gene. V gave up 2 bases and J gave up 0 bases, with 8 bases separating them. CDR1 SQVTM and CDR2 ANQGSEA come from the germline V gene. The CDR3 runs 14 residues. For the CDR3, the DNA is TGCAGCGTTGAAAAAGATAGCTCCTACAATGAGCAGTTCTTC. Translation: CSVEKDSSYNEQFF.

The chain recombines TRBV2 with TRBJ2-7; TRBD1 matches 10 bases. The junction had 4 bases not matched to a gene; V was cut back by 4 bases and J by 7 bases. Germline CDR1 is SNHLY and CDR2 is FYNNEI. CDR3 length equals 13 residues. The CDR3 is CASSGQGAGEQYF. As DNA, the CDR3 is TGTGCCAGCAGTGGACAGGGGGCAGGGGAGCAGTACTTC.

The chain combines TRBV19 with TRBJ1-3, with 8 positions matching TRBD1. The germline V gene encodes CDR1 LNHDA and CDR2 SQIVND (reference sequence). After removal of 5 bases from V and 2 bases from J, the junction contained 8 bases not matched to a gene. The CDR3 contains 16 residues. CDR3 amino acids: CASSSRTGFAGNTIYF. Here the CDR3 DNA reads TGTGCCAGTAGTTCCAGGACAGGGTTTGCTGGAAACACCATATATTTT.

The rearrangement joins TRBV24-1 to TRBJ2-5; perhaps TRBD2 as D (5 bases). Germline V gene data show CDR1 as KGHDR and CDR2 as SFDVKD. The V end lost 4 bases, the J end lost 5 bases, and 16 bases lay between the germline ends. CDR3 length: 15 residues. CDR3 protein: CATSDRVPGEETQYF. The CDR3 DNA reads TGTGCCACCAGTGACAGAGTCCCTGGGGAGGAGACCCAGTACTTC.

The chain has TRBV29-1 and TRBJ2-3; 7 nucleotides match TRBD2. This CDR3 comprises 14 residues. J lost 0 bases, V lost 8 bases, and 8 bases had no gene match. Germline CDR1 and CDR2: SQVTM and ANQGSEA. CDR3 sequence reads: CSPNGGGSTDTQYF. In DNA, the CDR3 is TGCAGCCCCAATGGGGGGGGTAGCACAGATACGCAGTATTTT.

This CDR3 is CASSLVRGNNEQFF. For the CDR3, the DNA is TGTGCCAGCAGCTTGGTTCGGGGGAATAATGAGCAGTTCTTC. The V gene is TRBV5-4, the J gene TRBJ2-1, with D possibly TRBD2 on 6 matching bases. From germline, CDR1 is SGHNT and CDR2 YYREEE (reference sequence). V was cut by 0 bases and J by 7 bases, with 11 bases left in between. CDR3 length: 14 amino acids.

This clone showed up just once. This sequence joins TRBV9 and TRBJ1-2; TRBD1 matches at 7 bases. This CDR3 spans 14 amino acids. CDR1 is SGDLS, CDR2 YYNGEE, per germline. V gave up 4 bases and J gave up 0 bases; unmatched junction bases: 3. CDR3 amino acids: CASSLGTANYGYTF. Here the CDR3 DNA reads TGTGCCAGCAGCCTCGGGACAGCTAACTATGGCTACACCTTC.

The DNA for the CDR3 is TGTGCCAGCAGCCCCGGGACTACCGAGACCCAGTACTTC. Protein sequence: CASSPGTTETQYF. The rearrangement uses TRBV7-2 and TRBJ2-5; 7 bases line up with TRBD2. Looked up from germline, CDR1 is SGHTA and CDR2 is FQGNSA. This CDR3 region has 13 residues. V shed 5 bases and J 5 bases; nucleotides not matched to a gene: 5.

The gene calls are TRBV7-8 and TRBJ2-7, with a tentative D call TRBD1 (6 bases). V lost 1 base to trimming and J lost 4 bases, with 17 bases between them. CDR1 and CDR2 (germline): SGHVS, FQNEAQ. The length of the CDR3 is 16 residues. The CDR3 region has the DNA TGTGCCAGCAGCTTAGGGGGGACAAGGGAACGTTACGAGCAGTACTTC. Translating it yields CASSLGGTRERYEQYF.

The V call is TRBV2, the J call TRBJ1-2; D unclear. This CDR3 spans 13 amino acids. The V end was cut by 7 bases, the J end by 0 bases, with 9 bases between. CDR1 and CDR2 from the germline V gene are SNHLY and FYNNEI. CDR3: CASKEGSNYGYTF. The CDR3, as DNA: TGTGCCAGCAAGGAGGGATCTAACTATGGCTACACCTTC.

This chain links TRBV10-2 with TRBJ1-1; perhaps TRBD1 as D (6 bases). CDR1 and CDR2 from the germline V gene are WSHSY and SAAADI. The CDR3 spans 18 residues. Trimming pared 7 bases from V and 3 bases from J, leaving 27 bases between. CDR3 sequence (DNA): TGCGCCAGCAACTCAAGGGGGGGGCGCTGGGTTGAGTACACTGAAGCTTTCTTT. The encoded protein is CASNSRGGRWVEYTEAFF.

The chain links TRBV5-1 to TRBJ1-2; a possible D gene is TRBD1 (6 bases). Trimming took 5 bases from V and 7 from J, leaving 12 bases between them. The CDR3 spans 12 residues. The germline gives CDR1 SGHRS, CDR2 YFSETQ. The CDR3 reads CASRNRAGGYTF. CDR3 coding DNA: TGCGCCAGCAGAAACAGGGCCGGTGGCTACACCTTC.

V and J are TRBV5-5 and TRBJ1-1; no firm D call. V lost 4 bases to trimming and J lost 1 base, with 17 bases between them. CDR3 length: 16 residues. Germline V gives CDR1 SGHKS, CDR2 YYEKEE (reference sequence). The DNA of the CDR3 is TGTGCCAGCAGCCCAGCTTTTAGACACGAGAACACTGAAGCTTTCTTT. Translation: CASSPAFRHENTEAFF.

The chain has TRBV6-5 and TRBJ1-4, with 10 bases lining up with TRBD1. The ends lost 6 bases at V and 6 bases at J; junction bases unmatched: 4. The germline CDR1 and CDR2 sequences are MNHEY and SVGAGI. The CDR3 is made up of 14 amino acids. The CDR3 DNA reads as TGTGCCAGCAGACGGACAGGGGGTCATGAAAAACTGTTTTTT. Its translation is CASRRTGGHEKLFF.

This chain connects TRBV7-5 to TRBJ1-1; TRBD1 is the table's D call and was not checked against the DNA. TRBV7-5 is an annotated pseudogene. This CDR3 spans 13 amino acids. This chain's CDR3 is CVRSSGQYTEAFF. The CDR3 bases are TGTGTCAGAAGCTCAGGACAGTACACTGAAGCTTTCTTT.

V gene TRBV29-1 combines with J gene TRBJ1-3; D possibly corresponds to TRBD1 (6 bases). V lost 4 bases and J 4 bases, leaving 17 bases between the germline ends. Germline V gives CDR1 SQVTM, CDR2 ANQGSEA. CDR3 length: 15 residues. CDR3 region: CSVGPGIGGGNTIYF. The DNA for the CDR3 is TGCAGCGTTGGCCCGGGGATAGGGGGAGGAAACACCATATATTTT.

The chain couples TRBV5-8 to TRBJ1-5, with D uncertain. The CDR3 spans 16 residues. Germline V gene data show CDR1 as SGHTS and CDR2 as YDEGEE. V was trimmed by 4 bases and J by 3 bases, leaving 17 bases between them. The CDR3 protein is CASSPAMWRDNQPQHF. CDR3 sequence (DNA): TGTGCCAGCAGCCCCGCTATGTGGAGAGACAATCAGCCCCAGCATTTT.